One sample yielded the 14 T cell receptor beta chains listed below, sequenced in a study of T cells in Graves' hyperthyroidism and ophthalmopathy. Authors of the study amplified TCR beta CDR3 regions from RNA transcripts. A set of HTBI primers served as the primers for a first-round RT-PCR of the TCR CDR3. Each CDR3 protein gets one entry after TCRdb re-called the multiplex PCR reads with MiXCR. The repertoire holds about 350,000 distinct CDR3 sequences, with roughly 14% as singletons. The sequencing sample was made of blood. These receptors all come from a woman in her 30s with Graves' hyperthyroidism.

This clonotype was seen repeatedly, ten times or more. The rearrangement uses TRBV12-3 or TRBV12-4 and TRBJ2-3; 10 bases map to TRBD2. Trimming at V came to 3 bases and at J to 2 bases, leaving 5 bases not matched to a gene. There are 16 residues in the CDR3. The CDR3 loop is CASSFTSGIDTDTQYF. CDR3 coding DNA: TGTGCCAGCAGTTTCACTAGCGGGATAGACACAGATACGCAGTATTTT.

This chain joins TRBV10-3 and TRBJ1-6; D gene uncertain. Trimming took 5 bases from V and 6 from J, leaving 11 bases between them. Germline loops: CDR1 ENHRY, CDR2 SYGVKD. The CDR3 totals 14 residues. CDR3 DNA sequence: TGTGCCATCAGTTTAGACTTACGTAATTCACCCCTCCACTTT. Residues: CAISLDLRNSPLHF.

The CDR3 region is CAWSLQGYSPLHF. The CDR3 DNA is TGTGCCTGGAGTCTCCAGGGCTATTCACCCCTCCACTTT. The chain has TRBV30 and TRBJ1-6, with D possibly TRBD1 on 5 matching bases. CDR1 GTSNPN and CDR2 SVGIG come from the germline V gene (reference sequence). The CDR3 contains 13 residues. V was clipped by 2 bases and J by 8 bases, with 10 bases between them.

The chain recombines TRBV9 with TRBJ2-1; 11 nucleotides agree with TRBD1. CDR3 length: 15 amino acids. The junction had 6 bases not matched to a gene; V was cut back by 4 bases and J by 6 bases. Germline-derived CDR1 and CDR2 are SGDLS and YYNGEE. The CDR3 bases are TGTGCCAGCAGCCGGAGGGGACAGGGGGTCAATGAGCAGTTCTTC. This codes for CASSRRGQGVNEQFF.

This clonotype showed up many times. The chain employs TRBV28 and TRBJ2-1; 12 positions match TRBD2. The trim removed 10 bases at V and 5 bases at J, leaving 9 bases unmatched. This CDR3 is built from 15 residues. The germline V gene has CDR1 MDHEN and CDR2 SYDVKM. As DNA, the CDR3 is TGTGCCATCACACCCCTAGCGGGAGGGGACAATGAGCAGTTCTTC. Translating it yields CAITPLAGGDNEQFF.

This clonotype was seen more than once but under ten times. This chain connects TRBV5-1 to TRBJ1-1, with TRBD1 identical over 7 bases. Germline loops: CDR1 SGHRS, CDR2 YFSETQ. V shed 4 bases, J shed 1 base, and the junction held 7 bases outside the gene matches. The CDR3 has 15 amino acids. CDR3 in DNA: TGCGCCAGCAGCCGTTCAACAGGGGCGAACACTGAAGCTTTCTTT. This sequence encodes CASSRSTGANTEAFF.

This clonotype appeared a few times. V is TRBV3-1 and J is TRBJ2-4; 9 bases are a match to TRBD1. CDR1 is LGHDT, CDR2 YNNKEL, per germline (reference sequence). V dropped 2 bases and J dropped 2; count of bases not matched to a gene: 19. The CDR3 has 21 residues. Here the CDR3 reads CASSQRDAGTGFYRSKNIQYF. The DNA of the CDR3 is TGTGCCAGCAGCCAAAGGGACGCGGGGACAGGGTTCTACCGGTCCAAAAACATTCAGTACTTC.

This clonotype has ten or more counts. The CDR3 loop reads CSVIVQAEAFF. The CDR3 DNA is TGCAGCGTCATCGTACAGGCTGAAGCTTTCTTT. The chain carries TRBV29-1 and TRBJ1-1; TRBD1 is a possible D gene (5 bases). Looked up from germline, CDR1 is SQVTM and CDR2 is ANQGSEA. V lost 6 bases, J lost 6 bases, and 11 bases lay in between. CDR3 length equals 11 residues.

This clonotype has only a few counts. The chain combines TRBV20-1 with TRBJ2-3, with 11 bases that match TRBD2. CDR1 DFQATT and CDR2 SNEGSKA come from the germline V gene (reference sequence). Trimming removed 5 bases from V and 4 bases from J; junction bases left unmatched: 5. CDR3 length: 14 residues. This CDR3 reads CSAALAGGADTQYF. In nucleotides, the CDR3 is TGCAGTGCTGCTCTAGCGGGAGGAGCAGATACGCAGTATTTT.

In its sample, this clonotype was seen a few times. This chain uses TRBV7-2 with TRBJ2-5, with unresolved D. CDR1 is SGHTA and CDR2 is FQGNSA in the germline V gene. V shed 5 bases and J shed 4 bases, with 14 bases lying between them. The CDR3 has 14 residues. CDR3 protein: CASSIVPGGETQYF. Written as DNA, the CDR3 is TGTGCCAGCAGCATCGTTCCGGGCGGAGAGACCCAGTACTTC.

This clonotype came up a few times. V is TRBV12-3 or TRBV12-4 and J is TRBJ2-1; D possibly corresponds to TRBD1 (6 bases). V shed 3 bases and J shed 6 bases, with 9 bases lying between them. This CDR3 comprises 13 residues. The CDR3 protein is CASSFAGANEQFF. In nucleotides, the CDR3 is TGTGCCAGCAGTTTTGCAGGGGCCAATGAGCAGTTCTTC.

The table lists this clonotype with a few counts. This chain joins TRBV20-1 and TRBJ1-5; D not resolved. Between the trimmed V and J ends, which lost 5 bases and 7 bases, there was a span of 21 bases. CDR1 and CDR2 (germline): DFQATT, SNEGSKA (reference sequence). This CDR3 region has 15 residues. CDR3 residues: CSADLMGIWEQPQHF. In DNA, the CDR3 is TGCAGTGCTGACCTTATGGGAATTTGGGAGCAGCCCCAGCATTTT.

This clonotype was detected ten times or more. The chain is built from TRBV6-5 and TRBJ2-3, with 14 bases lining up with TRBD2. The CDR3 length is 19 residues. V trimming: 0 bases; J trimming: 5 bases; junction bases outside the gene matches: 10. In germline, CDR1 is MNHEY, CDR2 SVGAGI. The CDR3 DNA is TGTGCCAGCAGTTACTCCAACCGCCTGACTAGCGGGGGGGGAGATACGCAGTATTTT. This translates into CASSYSNRLTSGGGDTQYF.

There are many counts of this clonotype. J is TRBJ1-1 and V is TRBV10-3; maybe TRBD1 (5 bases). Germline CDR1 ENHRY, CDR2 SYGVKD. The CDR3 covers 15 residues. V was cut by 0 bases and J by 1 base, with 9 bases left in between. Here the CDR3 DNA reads TGTGCCATCAGTGAGTCGACAAGGGGGAACACTGAAGCTTTCTTT. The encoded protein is CAISESTRGNTEAFF.